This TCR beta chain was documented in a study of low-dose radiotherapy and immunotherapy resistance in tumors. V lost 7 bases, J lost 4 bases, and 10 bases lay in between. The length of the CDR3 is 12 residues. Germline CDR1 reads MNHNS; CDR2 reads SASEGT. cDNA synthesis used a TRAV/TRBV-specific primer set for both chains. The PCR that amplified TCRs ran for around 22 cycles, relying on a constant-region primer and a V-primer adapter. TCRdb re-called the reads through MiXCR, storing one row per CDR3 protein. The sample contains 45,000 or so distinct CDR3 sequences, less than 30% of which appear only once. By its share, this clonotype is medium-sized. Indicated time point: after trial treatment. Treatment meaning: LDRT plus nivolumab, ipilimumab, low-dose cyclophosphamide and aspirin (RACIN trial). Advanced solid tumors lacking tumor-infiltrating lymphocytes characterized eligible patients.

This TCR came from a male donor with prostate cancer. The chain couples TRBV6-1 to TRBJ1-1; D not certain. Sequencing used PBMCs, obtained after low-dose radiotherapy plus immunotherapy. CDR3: CASTEEGTEAFF. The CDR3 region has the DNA TGTGCCAGCACCGAGGAGGGCACTGAAGCTTTCTTT.